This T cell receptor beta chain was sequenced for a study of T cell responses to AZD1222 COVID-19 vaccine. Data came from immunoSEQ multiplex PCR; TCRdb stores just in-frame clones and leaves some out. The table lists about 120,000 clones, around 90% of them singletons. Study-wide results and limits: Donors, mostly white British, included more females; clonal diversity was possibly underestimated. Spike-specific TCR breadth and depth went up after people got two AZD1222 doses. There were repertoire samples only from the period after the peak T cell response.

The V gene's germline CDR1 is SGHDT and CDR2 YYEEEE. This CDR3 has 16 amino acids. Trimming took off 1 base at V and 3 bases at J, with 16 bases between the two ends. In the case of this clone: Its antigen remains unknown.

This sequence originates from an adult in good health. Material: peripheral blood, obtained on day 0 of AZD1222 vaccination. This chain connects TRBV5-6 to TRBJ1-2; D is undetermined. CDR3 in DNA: TGTGCCAGCAGCTTGTCATGGCGCCGGCCGCACTATGGCTACACCTTC. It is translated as CASSLSWRRPHYGYTF.